This T cell receptor beta chain is from a study of Tregs in tolerant kidney transplant recipients. Overall study findings and caveats: No direct test of biological reproducibility was done here.

In regard to this clone: Its target is not known.

Thawed PBMCs were FACS-sorted into unstimulated CD4+CD25+CD127- regulatory T cells, CD4+CD25- non-regulatory cells, CD4 and CD8 cells. The germline V gene has CDR1 DFQATT and CDR2 SNEGSKA (reference sequence). The CDR3 has 11 amino acids. V was shortened by 6 bases and J by 8 bases, with 13 bases between the two germline ends. The table came from immunoSEQ multiplex PCR; TCRdb's copy has only in-frame clones and leaves some out. The sample lists tens of thousands of clones, 91% occurring once. The chain links TRBV20-1 to TRBJ1-2; D gene uncertain. The specimen was Tregs from blood. The clonotype originates from a human donor in good health. The DNA of the CDR3 is TGCAGTGCGAGGGAGTCTGGCGGCTACACCTTC. Translated: CSARESGGYTF.